This T cell receptor beta chain was retrieved from a study of blood T cell repertoires in COVID-19. Clones were sequenced by immunoSEQ multiplex PCR, and TCRdb holds only the in-frame ones, with some missing. The repertoire holds about 170,000 clones, roughly 89% seen once, with 3.5% to 4.5% in the top ten. V lost 3 bases to trimming and J lost 1 base; unmatched junction nucleotides: 6. CDR1 is MNHEY, CDR2 SMNVEV, per germline (reference sequence). The CDR3 has 15 amino acids. The sample consisted of peripheral blood. The TCR originated in a man between 18 and 29 years old with active or convalescent COVID-19. The rearrangement links TRBV27 to TRBJ2-7, with 7 bases fitting TRBD2. CDR3 residues: CASSFGAGESYEQYF. The CDR3 bases are TGTGCCAGCAGTTTCGGGGCGGGAGAGTCCTACGAGCAGTACTTC.